This TCR beta chain was captured in a study of beta chain features in type 1 diabetes. Study findings and constraints: People with Type 1 diabetes carried modestly yet significantly shorter TCRB CDR3s in all four CD4+ subsets.

Germline V gene data show CDR1 as LNHNV and CDR2 as YYDKDF (reference sequence). Trimming pared 11 bases from V and 4 bases from J, leaving 12 bases between. This CDR3 has 13 residues. There are a few counts of this clone. Its antigen is unidentified. What was sequenced were expressed TCRB transcripts, since all of the isolated RNA had been reverse transcribed. Reads from naive, central memory and regulatory T cell samples averaged about 3.8 million. The protocol was immunoSEQ multiplex PCR, while the TCRdb copy is restricted to in-frame clones and leaves out a portion. Altogether around 280,000 clones are present, 14% to 15% being singletons, with the ten largest covering about 0.014%.

The sample was naive CD4+ T cells from blood. The TCR originated in a man aged 18 to 30 with type 1 diabetes. The rearrangement uses TRBV15 and TRBJ2-6; no reliable D call. CDR3 nucleotide sequence: TGTGCCTGCTCGGTCGCCGGGGCCAACGTCCTGACTTTC. Its protein is CACSVAGANVLTF.